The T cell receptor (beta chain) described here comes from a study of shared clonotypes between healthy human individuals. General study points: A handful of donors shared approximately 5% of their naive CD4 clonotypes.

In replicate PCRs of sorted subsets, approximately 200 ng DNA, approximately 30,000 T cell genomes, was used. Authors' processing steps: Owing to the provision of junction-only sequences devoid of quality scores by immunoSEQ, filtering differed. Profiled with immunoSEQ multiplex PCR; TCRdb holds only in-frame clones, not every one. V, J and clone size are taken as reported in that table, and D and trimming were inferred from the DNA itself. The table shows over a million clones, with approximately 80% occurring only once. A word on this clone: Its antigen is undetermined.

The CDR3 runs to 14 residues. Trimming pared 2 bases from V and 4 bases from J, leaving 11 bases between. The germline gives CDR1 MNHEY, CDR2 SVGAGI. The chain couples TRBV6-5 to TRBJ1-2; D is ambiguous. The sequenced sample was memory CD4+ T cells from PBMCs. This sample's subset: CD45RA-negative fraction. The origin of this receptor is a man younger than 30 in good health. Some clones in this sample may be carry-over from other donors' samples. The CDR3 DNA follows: TGTGCCAGCAGTTACCGGGCCCGATCCTATGGCTACACCTTC. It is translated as CASSYRARSYGYTF.